Here is one T cell receptor beta chain with its context. As yet, its antigen is unknown. Assay: immunoSEQ multiplex PCR; the TCRdb copy retains only in-frame clones and omits some. The repertoire holds some 16,000 clones, with just over 90% as singletons. The sample is drawn from a study of T cell clonotyping in hematopoietic cell transplantation. About the study: Cytoreduction preceded collection of pretransplant recipient samples.

Study outcomes and limitations: At the given depth, recipient repertoires were over 95% de novo clonotypes. Recipient TCR diversity dropped after transplant; expanded clonotypes rose from day 30 to 180.

As for time point: recipient sample about 28 days before transplant, after cytoreduction. The CDR3 contains 16 residues. The V gene lost 2 bases and the J gene lost 3 bases, with 17 bases spanning the gap. Looked up from germline, CDR1 is MNHEY and CDR2 is SMNVEV (reference sequence). The rearrangement joins TRBV27 to TRBJ2-7; D assignment may be TRBD1 or TRBD2 (5 bases each). The TCR was taken from a man aged 18 to 29 with biphenotypic leukemia. Some clones in this sample may be carry-over from other donors' samples. The specimen was peripheral blood mononuclear cells, collected before stem cell transplant. The CDR3 loop is CASSLGDARTIYEQYF. Written as DNA, the CDR3 is TGTGCCAGCAGTTTAGGGGACGCCCGAACGATCTACGAGCAGTACTTC.